This T cell receptor beta chain was observed in a study of PD-L1 blockade in urothelial cancer. Trimming removed 4 bases at V and 3 bases at J, with 8 bases between. The CDR3 covers 13 residues. Germline V gene sequence: CDR1 SGHVS, CDR2 FNYEAQ. Generated by immunoSEQ multiplex PCR, the TCRdb table keeps only in-frame clones and is missing some. The table lists tens of thousands of clones, around 84% of them singletons. Sequencing was performed on PBMCs, taken around atezolizumab (anti-PD-L1) treatment. This sequence originates from a man aged 65 to 79 with urothelial cancer. The chain recombines TRBV7-6 with TRBJ2-3, with unresolved D. The chain's CDR3 is CASSSRGTDTQYF. CDR3 coding DNA: TGTGCCAGCAGCTCCCGCGGAACAGATACGCAGTATTTT.